There are many counts of the clone carrying this T cell receptor (beta chain). Its antigen is still unknown. V lost 6 bases, J lost 3 bases, and 11 bases lay in between. This CDR3 has 14 residues. Germline V gives CDR1 WSHSY, CDR2 SAAADI. The data belong to a study of read filtering for tumor transcriptome and immune sequencing. Study results and limitations: Even smaller IR-seq throughput identified most shared clonotypes. IR-seq and RNA-seq agreed better without single-read clonotypes.

The library was built from about 400 ng RNA with molecular barcoded adaptors for alpha/delta and beta/gamma chains. TCRdb called the reads again in MiXCR, with one record for every CDR3 protein. The data contain approximately 62,000 distinct CDR3 sequences, approximately 19% of them singletons. The chain employs TRBV10-2 and TRBJ2-2; D may be TRBD2 (7 bases). The receptor was derived from a donor aged 40 or older with multiple myeloma. Sequenced material: a population of CD138-negative cells sorted from bone marrow. The CDR3 reads CASRGGRDTGELFF. In nucleotides, the CDR3 is TGCGCCAGCAGAGGGGGGAGGGACACCGGGGAGCTGTTTTTT.